This entry describes one TCR beta chain. What it binds is unknown. Donors contributed one heparinised blood draw apiece, averaging about 110 mL. The germline V gene encodes CDR1 GTSNPN and CDR2 SVGIG (reference sequence). Unmatched junction bases numbered 9, after V lost 2 bases and J lost 0 bases. This CDR3 is built from 17 residues. This sample stems from a study of beta chain features in type 1 diabetes. Expressed TCRB transcripts were sequenced after all isolated RNA was converted to cDNA. The assay was immunoSEQ multiplex PCR, and TCRdb's table has in-frame clones only and misses some. The data hold about 230,000 clones, with approximately 16% observed a single time. Study-level findings and limits: Reduced insertions and increased deletions marked VDJ junctions in type 1 diabetes patients. Comparison showed that naive, central memory and Treg TCRB repertoires appeared more similar among patients than among healthy donors. Sequencing of cDNA might inflate the share of cells that strongly express TCR. Shortening of TCRB CDR3s, moderate but significant, appeared in all four CD4+ subsets of Type 1 diabetes patients.

The gene calls are TRBV30 and TRBJ2-4; 8 bases are shared with TRBD1. Sequencing was carried out using naive CD4+ T cells from blood. The clonotype was recovered from a young man with type 1 diabetes. As DNA, the CDR3 is TGTGCCTGGAGTACCCCCCCGGACAGGGTAGCCAAAAACATTCAGTACTTC. Its translation: CAWSTPPDRVAKNIQYF.